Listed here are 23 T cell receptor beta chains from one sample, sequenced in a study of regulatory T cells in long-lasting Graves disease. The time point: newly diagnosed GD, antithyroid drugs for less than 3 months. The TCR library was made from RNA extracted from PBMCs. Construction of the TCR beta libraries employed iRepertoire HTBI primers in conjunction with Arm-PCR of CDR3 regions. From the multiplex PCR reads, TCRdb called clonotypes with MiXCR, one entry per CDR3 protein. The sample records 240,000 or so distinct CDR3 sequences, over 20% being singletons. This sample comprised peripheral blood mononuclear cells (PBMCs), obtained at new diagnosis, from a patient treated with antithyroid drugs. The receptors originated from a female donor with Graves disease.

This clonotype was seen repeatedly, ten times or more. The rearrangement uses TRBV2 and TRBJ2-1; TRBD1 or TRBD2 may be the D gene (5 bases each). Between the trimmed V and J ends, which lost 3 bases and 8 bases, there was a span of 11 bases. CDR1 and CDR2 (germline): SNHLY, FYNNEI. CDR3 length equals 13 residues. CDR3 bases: TGTGCCAGCAGTGACGCAGGGACGGATGAGCAGTTCTTC. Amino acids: CASSDAGTDEQFF.

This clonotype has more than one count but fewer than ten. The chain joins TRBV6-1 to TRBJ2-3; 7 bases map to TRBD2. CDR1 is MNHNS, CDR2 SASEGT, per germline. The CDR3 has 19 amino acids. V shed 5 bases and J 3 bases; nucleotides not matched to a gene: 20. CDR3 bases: TGTGCCAGCAGTCCCCTGGGACTAACGGGAGTGGCTAGTACAGATACGCAGTATTTT. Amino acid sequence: CASSPLGLTGVASTDTQYF.

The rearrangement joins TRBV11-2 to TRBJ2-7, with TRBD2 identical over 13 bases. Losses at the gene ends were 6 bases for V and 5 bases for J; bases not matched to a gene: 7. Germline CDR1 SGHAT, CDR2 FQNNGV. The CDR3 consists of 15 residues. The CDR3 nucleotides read TGTGCCAGCAGGCGATCCGGGACTAGCGGGGACGAGCAGTACTTC. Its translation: CASRRSGTSGDEQYF. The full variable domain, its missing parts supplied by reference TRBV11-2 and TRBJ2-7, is EAGVAQSPRYKIIEKRQSVAFWCNPISGHATLYWYQQILGQGPKLLIQFQNNGVVDDSQLPKDRFSAERLKGVDSTLKIQPAKLEDSAVYLCASRRSGTSGDEQYFGPGTRLTVT.

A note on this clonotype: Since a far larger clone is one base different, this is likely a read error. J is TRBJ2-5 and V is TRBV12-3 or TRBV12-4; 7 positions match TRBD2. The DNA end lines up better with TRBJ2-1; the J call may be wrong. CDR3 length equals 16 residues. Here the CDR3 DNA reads TGTGCCAGCAGTTTGATGACTAGCTGGACCTACAATGAGCAGTTCTTC. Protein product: CASSLMTSWTYNEQFF.

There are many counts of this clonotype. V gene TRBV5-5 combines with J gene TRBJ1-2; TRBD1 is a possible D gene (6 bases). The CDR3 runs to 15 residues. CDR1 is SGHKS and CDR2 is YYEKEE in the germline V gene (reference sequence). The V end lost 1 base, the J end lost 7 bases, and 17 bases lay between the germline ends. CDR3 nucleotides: TGTGCCAGCAGCTTGTTAACAGGGAGGGACTCTGGCTACACCTTC. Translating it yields CASSLLTGRDSGYTF.

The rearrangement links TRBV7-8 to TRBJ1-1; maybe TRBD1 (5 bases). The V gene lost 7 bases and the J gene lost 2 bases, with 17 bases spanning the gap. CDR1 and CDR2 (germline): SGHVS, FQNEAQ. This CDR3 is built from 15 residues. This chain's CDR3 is CASKNQGDSNTEAFF. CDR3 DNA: TGTGCCAGCAAAAACCAGGGTGACAGTAACACTGAAGCTTTCTTT.

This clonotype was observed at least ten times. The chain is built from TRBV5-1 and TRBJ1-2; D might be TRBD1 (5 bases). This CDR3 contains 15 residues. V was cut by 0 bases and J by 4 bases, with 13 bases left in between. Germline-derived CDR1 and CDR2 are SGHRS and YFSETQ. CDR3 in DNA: TGCGCCAGCAGCTTGGGGACAAGGGGCGGCTATGGCTACACCTTC. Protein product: CASSLGTRGGYGYTF.

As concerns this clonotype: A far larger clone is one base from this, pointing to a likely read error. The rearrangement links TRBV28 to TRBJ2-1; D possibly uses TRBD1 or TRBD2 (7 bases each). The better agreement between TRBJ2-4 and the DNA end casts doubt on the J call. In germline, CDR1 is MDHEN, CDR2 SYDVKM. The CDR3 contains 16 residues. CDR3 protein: CASSFQTGRGGNIQYF. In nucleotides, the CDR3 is TGTGCCAGCAGTTTCCAGACTGGCAGGGGGGGAAACATTCAGTACTTC.

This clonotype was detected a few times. The CDR3 bases are TGCAGTGCTAGACAGACGAACTCCTACGAGCAGTACTTC. It specifies CSARQTNSYEQYF. This chain links TRBV20-1 with TRBJ2-7; no definite D call. V gave up 2 bases and J gave up 0 bases, with 8 bases separating them. CDR1 DFQATT and CDR2 SNEGSKA come from the germline V gene (reference sequence). CDR3 length: 13 amino acids.

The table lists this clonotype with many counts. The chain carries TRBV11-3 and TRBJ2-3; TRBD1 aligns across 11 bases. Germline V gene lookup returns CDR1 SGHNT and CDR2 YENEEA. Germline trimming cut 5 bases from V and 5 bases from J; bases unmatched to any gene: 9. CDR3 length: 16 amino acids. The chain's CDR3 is CASSRSGTGGLDTQYF. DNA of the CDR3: TGTGCCAGCAGCCGATCGGGGACAGGGGGTTTAGATACGCAGTATTTT.

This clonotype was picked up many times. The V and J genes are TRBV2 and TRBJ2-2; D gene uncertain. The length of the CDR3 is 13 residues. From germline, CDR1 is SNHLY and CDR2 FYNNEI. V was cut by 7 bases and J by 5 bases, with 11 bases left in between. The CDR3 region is CASTLGWTGELFF. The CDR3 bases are TGTGCCAGCACCTTAGGGTGGACCGGGGAGCTGTTTTTT.

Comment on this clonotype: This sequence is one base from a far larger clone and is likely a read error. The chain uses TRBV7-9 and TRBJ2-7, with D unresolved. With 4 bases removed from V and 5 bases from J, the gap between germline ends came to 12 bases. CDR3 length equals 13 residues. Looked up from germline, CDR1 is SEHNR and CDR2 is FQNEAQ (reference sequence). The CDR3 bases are TGTGCCAGCAGCTCCCGACTGCCCCACGAGCAGTACTTC. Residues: CASSSRLPHEQYF.

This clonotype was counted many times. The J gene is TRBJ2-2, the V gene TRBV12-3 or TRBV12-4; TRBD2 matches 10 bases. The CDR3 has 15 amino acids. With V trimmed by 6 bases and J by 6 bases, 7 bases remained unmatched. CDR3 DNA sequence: TGTGCCAGCAGACGGAGCGGGAGGGCCCCCGGGGAGCTGTTTTTT. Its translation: CASRRSGRAPGELFF.

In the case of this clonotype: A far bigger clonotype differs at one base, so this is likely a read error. CDR3 coding DNA: TGTGCCAGCGGTTACCAGGGGTCGCCGAACTGGGAGCAGTACTTC. Its protein is CASGYQGSPNWEQYF. The chain employs TRBV6-9 and TRBJ2-3; D might be TRBD1 (6 bases). The J call may be in error: the DNA end matches TRBJ2-7 better. CDR1 is MNHGY and CDR2 is SVAAGI in the germline V gene. CDR3 length: 15 residues.

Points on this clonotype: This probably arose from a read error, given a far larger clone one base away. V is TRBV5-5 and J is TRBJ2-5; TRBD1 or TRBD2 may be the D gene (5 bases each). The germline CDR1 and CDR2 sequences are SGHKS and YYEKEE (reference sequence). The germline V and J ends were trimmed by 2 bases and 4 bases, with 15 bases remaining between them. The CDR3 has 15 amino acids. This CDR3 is CASSFEGPPRETQYF. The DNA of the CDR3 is TGTGCCAGCAGCTTCGAGGGACCCCCCCGAGAGACCCAGTACTTC. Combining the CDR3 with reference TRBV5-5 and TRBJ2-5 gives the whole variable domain DAGVTQSPTHLIKTRGQQVTLRCSPISGHKSVSWYQQVLGQGPQFIFQYYEKEERGRGNFPDRFSARQFPNYSSELNVNALLLGDSALYLCASSFEGPPRETQYFGPGTRLLVL.

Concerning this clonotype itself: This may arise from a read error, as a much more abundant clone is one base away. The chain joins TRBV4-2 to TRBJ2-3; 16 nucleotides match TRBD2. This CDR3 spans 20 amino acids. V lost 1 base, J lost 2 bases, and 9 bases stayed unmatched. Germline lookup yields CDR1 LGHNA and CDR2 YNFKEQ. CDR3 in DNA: TGTGCCAGCAGCCAAGTCGGGACTAGCGGGGGGGCAGGATACACAGATACGCAGTATTTT. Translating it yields CASSQVGTSGGAGYTDTQYF.

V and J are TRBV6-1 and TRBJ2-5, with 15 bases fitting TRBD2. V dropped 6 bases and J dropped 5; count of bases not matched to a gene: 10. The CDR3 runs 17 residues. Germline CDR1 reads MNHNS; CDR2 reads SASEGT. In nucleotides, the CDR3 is TGTGCCAGCAGCCGAGGACTAGCGGGGGGGCCGGCGGAGACCCAGTACTTC. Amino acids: CASSRGLAGGPAETQYF.

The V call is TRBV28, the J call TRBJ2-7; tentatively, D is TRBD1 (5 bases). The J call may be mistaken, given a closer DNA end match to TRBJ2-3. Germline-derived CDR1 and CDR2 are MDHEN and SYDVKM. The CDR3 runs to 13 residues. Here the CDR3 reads CASSLPGSDTQYF. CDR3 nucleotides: TGTGCCAGCAGTTTACCAGGGTCAGATACGCAGTATTTT.

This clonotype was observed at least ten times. CDR3 DNA sequence: TGTGCCAGCTCACCTGTAGGGTCAATGGATCAGCCCCAGCATTTT. Residues: CASSPVGSMDQPQHF. The rearrangement uses TRBV18 and TRBJ1-5; D remains ambiguous. The CDR3 runs to 15 residues. Deletions cut 3 bases from V and 5 bases from J, with 14 bases between. Per germline, CDR1 KGHSH and CDR2 LQKENI.

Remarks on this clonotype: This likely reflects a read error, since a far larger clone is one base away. This CDR3 is CTSSDGQGNTEAFF. The DNA for the CDR3 is TGTACCAGCAGTGACGGACAGGGGAACACTGAAGCTTTCTTT. The gene calls are TRBV11-2 and TRBJ1-1, with 8 bases that match TRBD1. CDR3 length: 14 residues. In germline, CDR1 is SGHAT, CDR2 FQNNGV.

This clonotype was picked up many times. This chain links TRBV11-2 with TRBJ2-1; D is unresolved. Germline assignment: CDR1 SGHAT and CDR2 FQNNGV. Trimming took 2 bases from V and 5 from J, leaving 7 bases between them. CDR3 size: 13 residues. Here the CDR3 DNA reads TGTGCCAGCAGCTTATGGGAAAACAATGAGCAGTTCTTC. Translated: CASSLWENNEQFF.

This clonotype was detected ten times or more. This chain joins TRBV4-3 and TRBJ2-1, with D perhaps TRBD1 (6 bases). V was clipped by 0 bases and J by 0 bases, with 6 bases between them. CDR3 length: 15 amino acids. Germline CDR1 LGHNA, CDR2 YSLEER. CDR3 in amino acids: CASSQDRGSYNEQFF. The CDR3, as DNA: TGCGCCAGCAGCCAAGACAGGGGCTCCTACAATGAGCAGTTCTTC.

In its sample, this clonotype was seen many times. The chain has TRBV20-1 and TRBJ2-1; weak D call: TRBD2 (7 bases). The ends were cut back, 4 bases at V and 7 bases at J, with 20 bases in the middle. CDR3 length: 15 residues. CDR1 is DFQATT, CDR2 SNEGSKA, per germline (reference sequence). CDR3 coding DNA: TGCAGTGCTAAGAGTGGGGGGGCCACTTTTAATGAGCAGTTCTTC. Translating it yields CSAKSGGATFNEQFF.